The 18 T cell receptor beta chains in this list originate from one sample, sequenced in a study of blood T cell repertoires in COVID-19. Method: immunoSEQ multiplex PCR; TCRdb's copy keeps in-frame clones and lacks some. The sample lists approximately 240,000 clones, around 90% occurring once. The sample consisted of peripheral blood. The receptors come from a man aged 25 to 40 with COVID-19, enrolled during active disease.

The chain uses TRBV15 and TRBJ1-3; D uncertain. The V end was cut by 0 bases, the J end by 7 bases, with 13 bases between. This CDR3 region has 15 residues. Germline V gene data show CDR1 as LNHNV and CDR2 as YYDKDF (reference sequence). This CDR3 is CATSRDWRIENTIYF. The CDR3 DNA follows: TGTGCCACCAGCAGAGATTGGAGGATAGAGAACACCATATATTTT.

The chain carries TRBV6-5 and TRBJ1-6, with D tentatively TRBD1 (6 bases). With 2 bases removed from V and 6 bases from J, the gap between germline ends came to 14 bases. In germline, CDR1 is MNHEY, CDR2 SVGAGI. CDR3 size: 16 residues. In DNA form, the CDR3 reads TGTGCCAGCAGTTACGTCCTGGGGGCTGGTAATTCACCCCTCCACTTT. This encodes CASSYVLGAGNSPLHF.

The rearrangement links TRBV9 to TRBJ2-2; 8 nucleotides align to TRBD1. With V trimmed by 4 bases and J by 3 bases, 14 bases remained unmatched. Germline V CDR1 and CDR2: SGDLS, YYNGEE. The CDR3 spans 18 residues. CDR3 amino acids: CASSQRPPGQVDTGELFF. DNA of the CDR3: TGTGCCAGCAGCCAGCGCCCACCGGGACAGGTTGACACCGGGGAGCTGTTTTTT.

V gene TRBV6-6 combines with J gene TRBJ2-1; D possibly corresponds to TRBD1 (6 bases). Germline values: CDR1 MNHNY, CDR2 SVGAGI (reference sequence). The length of the CDR3 is 17 residues. The V gene lost 6 bases and the J gene lost 3 bases, with 21 bases spanning the gap. The CDR3: CASRRINRDTFYNEQFF. The DNA for the CDR3 is TGTGCCAGCAGGCGAATCAACCGGGACACGTTCTACAATGAGCAGTTCTTC.

The chain has TRBV6-5 and TRBJ2-3, with TRBD2 matching over 14 bases. Germline loops: CDR1 MNHEY, CDR2 SVGAGI. The CDR3 spans 15 residues. Trimming removed 6 bases from V and 4 bases from J; junction bases left unmatched: 3. The CDR3 loop is CASRPTSGGADTQYF. The CDR3 nucleotides read TGTGCCAGCAGACCGACTAGCGGGGGGGCAGATACGCAGTATTTT.

CDR3 sequence: CASSHEINIGTEAFF. The CDR3, as DNA: TGTGCCAGCAGCCACGAAATAAATATCGGCACTGAAGCTTTCTTT. This sequence joins TRBV5-4 and TRBJ1-1; D gene uncertain. This CDR3 comprises 15 residues. Trimming shortened V by 4 bases and J by 4 bases, and 17 bases separated the two germline ends. The V gene's germline CDR1 is SGHNT and CDR2 YYREEE (reference sequence).

The V call is TRBV7-9, the J call TRBJ1-2; D not resolved. Per the germline V gene, CDR1 is SEHNR and CDR2 is FQNEAQ (reference sequence). The CDR3 is 13 residues long. Trimming stripped 5 bases from V and 4 bases from J, with 11 bases between. CDR3 sequence reads: CASSIPVSYGYTF. CDR3 DNA: TGTGCCAGCAGCATCCCCGTGAGCTATGGCTACACCTTC.

The chain joins TRBV2 to TRBJ1-6; TRBD1 is a possible D gene (6 bases). Trimming shortened V by 6 bases and J by 10 bases, and 16 bases separated the two germline ends. Germline V gene lookup returns CDR1 SNHLY and CDR2 FYNNEI. This CDR3 is built from 14 residues. This CDR3 reads CASRTQGSPSPLHF. DNA of the CDR3: TGTGCCAGCAGAACACAGGGATCCCCCTCACCCCTCCACTTT.

The rearrangement uses TRBV9 and TRBJ1-3; D gene ambiguous. CDR3 length equals 16 residues. V was cut by 0 bases and J by 0 bases, with 10 bases left in between. CDR1 and CDR2 from the germline V gene are SGDLS and YYNGEE. The chain's CDR3 is CASSVALVDSGNTIYF. CDR3 nucleotide sequence: TGTGCCAGCAGCGTAGCTCTAGTCGACTCTGGAAACACCATATATTTT.

V usage is TRBV12-3 or TRBV12-4 and J usage is TRBJ1-5; TRBD1 might be the D (6 bases). This CDR3 comprises 13 residues. The V and J ends lost 8 bases and 5 bases respectively, with 13 bases between them. The CDR3 DNA is TGTGCCAGCCGGCAGGGGCAAGATCAGCCCCAGCATTTT. It specifies CASRQGQDQPQHF.

The chain joins TRBV9 to TRBJ1-6; no clear D. Germline loops: CDR1 SGDLS, CDR2 YYNGEE. V lost 4 bases to trimming and J lost 7 bases, with 6 bases between them. The CDR3 consists of 12 residues. DNA for the CDR3: TGTGCCAGCAGCACACAGAATTCACCCCTCCACTTT. This sequence encodes CASSTQNSPLHF.

The chain uses TRBV5-6 and TRBJ2-1; 7 positions agree with TRBD1. Germline CDR1 and CDR2: SGHDT and YYEEEE. Losses at the gene ends were 0 bases for V and 7 bases for J; bases not matched to a gene: 4. The CDR3 totals 14 residues. CDR3 region: CASSLETGNNEQFF. DNA of the CDR3: TGTGCCAGCAGCTTGGAGACAGGGAATAATGAGCAGTTCTTC. Combining the CDR3 with reference TRBV5-6 and TRBJ2-1 gives the whole variable domain DAGVTQSPTHLIKTRGQQVTLRCSPKSGHDTVSWYQQALGQGPQFIFQYYEEEERQRGNFPDRFSGHQFPNYSSELNVNALLLGDSALYLCASSLETGNNEQFFGPGTRLTVL.

The V and J genes are TRBV9 and TRBJ1-3; the match to TRBD1 covers 9 bases. This CDR3 spans 15 amino acids. Looked up from germline, CDR1 is SGDLS and CDR2 is YYNGEE. Losses at the gene ends were 4 bases for V and 3 bases for J; bases not matched to a gene: 5. CDR3 bases: TGTGCCAGCAGCATACAGGGGGCGCGTGGAAACACCATATATTTT. It specifies CASSIQGARGNTIYF.

CDR3 sequence: CASSRHGGDTQYF. The CDR3 coding sequence is TGTGCCAGCAGCCGGCACGGGGGAGATACGCAGTATTTT. The rearrangement links TRBV11-3 to TRBJ2-3; TRBD2 might be the D (6 bases). CDR1 and CDR2 (germline): SGHNT, YENEEA. Between the trimmed V and J ends, which lost 5 bases and 5 bases, there was a span of 11 bases. The CDR3 consists of 13 residues.

The rearrangement joins TRBV5-1 to TRBJ1-2; 9 bases match TRBD1. CDR3 size: 15 residues. Germline V gene sequence: CDR1 SGHRS, CDR2 YFSETQ. V gave up 3 bases and J gave up 4 bases; unmatched junction bases: 7. CDR3 amino acids: CASSSTGGIGYGYTF. The CDR3 DNA reads as TGCGCCAGCAGCTCTACAGGGGGCATCGGCTATGGCTACACCTTC.

This clone appeared a few times. The V call is TRBV30, the J call TRBJ1-2; 7 bases are shared with TRBD1. Germline V CDR1 and CDR2: GTSNPN, SVGIG (reference sequence). With 1 base clipped from V and 5 bases from J, the junction kept 4 bases outside the gene matches. The CDR3 totals 13 residues. DNA for the CDR3: TGTGCCTGGAGTGGGGACAGAAGTTATGGCTACACCTTC. Amino acid sequence: CAWSGDRSYGYTF.

This clone has a count of ten or more. This chain connects TRBV30 to TRBJ1-6; D might be TRBD1 (5 bases). The germline V gene has CDR1 GTSNPN and CDR2 SVGIG (reference sequence). The CDR3 runs to 15 residues. Trimming cost V 5 bases and J 6 bases, with 17 bases left between them. The CDR3 loop is CAWQPGIRRNSPLHF. CDR3 DNA: TGTGCCTGGCAACCAGGGATAAGACGTAATTCACCCCTCCACTTT.

The rearrangement uses TRBV5-1 and TRBJ1-1; 7 nucleotides align to TRBD1. V lost 1 base and J lost 7; bases outside the gene matches: 10. The CDR3 consists of 15 residues. The germline CDR1 and CDR2 sequences are SGHRS and YFSETQ. For the CDR3, the DNA is TGCGCCAGCAGCTTGCAGGGTAGGGGGCGGAGTGAAGCTTTCTTT. Protein: CASSLQGRGRSEAFF.